The 28 T cell receptor beta chains reported below all come from one sample, sequenced in a study of cytomegalovirus exposure and HLA in healthy donors. Researchers ran the PCR with 60 Vbeta and 13 Jbeta primers. Data came from immunoSEQ multiplex PCR; TCRdb stores just in-frame clones and leaves some out. In the table there are 95,000 to 150,000 clones, over 65% of which are singletons. Sequenced input: PBMCs. The receptors come from a man aged 18 to 29 in good health and CMV-seropositive.

This chain uses TRBV5-6 with TRBJ2-2; no clear D. V was pared by 0 bases and J by 5 bases, with 5 bases between. Germline V gives CDR1 SGHDT, CDR2 YYEEEE. The CDR3 is 13 amino acids. The CDR3 DNA reads as TGTGCCAGCAGCTTGGCAGTGACCGGGGAGCTGTTTTTT. This sequence encodes CASSLAVTGELFF.

V is TRBV7-2 and J is TRBJ1-3; D is perhaps TRBD1 (6 bases). This CDR3 region has 16 residues. V gave up 6 bases and J gave up 0 bases, with 15 bases separating them. CDR1 and CDR2 (germline): SGHTA, FQGNSA. The CDR3 nucleotides are TGTGCCAGCAGTCCCTGGCGGGGGCTCTCTGGAAACACCATATATTTT. Residues: CASSPWRGLSGNTIYF.

The chain employs TRBV30 and TRBJ1-3; a weak D match, TRBD1 (5 bases). V was pared by 0 bases and J by 4 bases, with 19 bases between. CDR1 GTSNPN and CDR2 SVGIG come from the germline V gene (reference sequence). This CDR3 contains 17 residues. For the CDR3, the DNA is TGTGCCTGGAGTGTATTTGGGGCAGGGCAATCCGGAAACACCATATATTTT. Its translation: CAWSVFGAGQSGNTIYF.

The chain has TRBV11-2 and TRBJ2-3, with 7 bases fitting TRBD2. The CDR3 consists of 15 residues. Germline V CDR1 and CDR2: SGHAT, FQNNGV. The V gene end was trimmed by 5 bases and the J gene end by 2 bases; junction bases not matched to a gene: 7. CDR3 in amino acids: CASSLPGGVTDTQYF. CDR3 DNA sequence: TGTGCCAGCAGCCTACCGGGGGGAGTCACAGATACGCAGTATTTT.

The V call is TRBV7-9, the J call TRBJ2-3; no definite D call. Trimming took 5 bases from V and 5 from J, leaving 11 bases between them. The CDR3 has 13 residues. Germline V lookup: CDR1 SEHNR, CDR2 FQNEAQ (reference sequence). In nucleotides, the CDR3 is TGTGCCAGCAGCCGAGGTCAGCTAGATACGCAGTATTTT. It is translated as CASSRGQLDTQYF.

This chain links TRBV7-3 with TRBJ2-1, with 9 bases lining up with TRBD1. V lost 5 bases and J lost 6; bases outside the gene matches: 5. The CDR3 runs 14 residues. The germline V gene encodes CDR1 SGHTA and CDR2 FQGTGA. For the CDR3, the DNA is TGTGCCAGCAGCCCACAGGGGGCCTCCAATGAGCAGTTCTTC. Translated: CASSPQGASNEQFF.

The V call is TRBV18, the J call TRBJ1-5; weak D call: TRBD1 (5 bases). CDR1 and CDR2 from the germline V gene are KGHSH and LQKENI. There are 13 residues in the CDR3. V was shortened by 3 bases and J by 8 bases, with 11 bases between the two germline ends. The CDR3: CASSPGRGEPQHF. CDR3 nucleotides: TGTGCCAGCTCACCCGGGAGGGGAGAGCCCCAGCATTTT.

The gene calls are TRBV28 and TRBJ2-7; TRBD1 matches 8 bases. Germline trimming cut 4 bases from V and 2 bases from J; bases unmatched to any gene: 16. This CDR3 spans 18 amino acids. Germline CDR1 MDHEN, CDR2 SYDVKM. The DNA of the CDR3 is TGTGCCAGCAGTTCATATTATCCCGGACAGGGAGAAGCCTACGAGCAGTACTTC. It translates to CASSSYYPGQGEAYEQYF.

This CDR3 reads CASNSGFF. The DNA for the CDR3 is TGTGCCAGCAACTCGGGGTTCTTC. The chain is built from TRBV2 and TRBJ2-1, with D uncertain. Trimming removed 7 bases from V and 15 bases from J, with 7 bases in between. The CDR3 length is 8 residues. CDR1 and CDR2 from the germline V gene are SNHLY and FYNNEI.

In its sample, this clone was seen a few times. The J gene is TRBJ2-2, the V gene TRBV28; a possible D gene is TRBD2 (7 bases). Germline V gene sequence: CDR1 MDHEN, CDR2 SYDVKM. Between the trimmed V and J ends, which lost 5 bases and 0 bases, there was a span of 19 bases. The CDR3 runs 18 residues. The CDR3 coding sequence is TGTGCCAGCAGTGCGCGGGGCGGGGGCCCAACGAACACCGGGGAGCTGTTTTTT. This translates into CASSARGGGPTNTGELFF.

The chain combines TRBV7-6 with TRBJ2-1; 13 bases fit TRBD2. The germline gives CDR1 SGHVS, CDR2 FNYEAQ. The CDR3 length is 16 residues. J lost 5 bases, V lost 5 bases, and 6 bases had no gene match. Here the CDR3 DNA reads TGTGCCAGCAGCGTCGTTACTAGCGGGGGGGACAATGAGCAGTTCTTC. Translating it yields CASSVVTSGGDNEQFF.

The chain uses TRBV5-4 and TRBJ1-2, with TRBD1 as a possible D gene (5 bases). This CDR3 is built from 16 residues. The V gene lost 5 bases and the J gene lost 6 bases, with 23 bases spanning the gap. Per germline, CDR1 SGHNT and CDR2 YYREEE (reference sequence). CDR3 residues: CASSMGRVNIGDGYTF. The CDR3 region has the DNA TGTGCCAGCAGTATGGGCAGGGTGAACATCGGTGATGGCTACACCTTC.

The chain uses TRBV15 and TRBJ2-7, with TRBD2 identical over 10 bases. Germline V gene sequence: CDR1 LNHNV, CDR2 YYDKDF (reference sequence). The CDR3 has 16 amino acids. Trimming took 0 bases from V and 5 from J; bases not matched to a gene: 7. CDR3 amino acids: CATSRDLASGGHEQYF. Here the CDR3 DNA reads TGTGCCACCAGCAGAGATTTGGCTAGCGGGGGTCACGAGCAGTACTTC. The full variable domain, rest sourced from reference TRBV15 and TRBJ2-7, is DAMVIQNPRYQVTQFGKPVTLSCSQTLNHNVMYWYQQKSSQAPKLLFHYYDKDFNNEADTPDNFQSRRPNTSFCFLDIRSPGLGDTAMYLCATSRDLASGGHEQYFGPGTRLTVT.

V gene TRBV30 combines with J gene TRBJ1-5, with a tentative D call TRBD1 (5 bases). Germline V gene data show CDR1 as GTSNPN and CDR2 as SVGIG (reference sequence). CDR3 length: 15 amino acids. V gave up 2 bases and J gave up 4 bases, with 15 bases separating them. CDR3 in amino acids: CAWSQGHQGNQPQHF. CDR3 sequence (DNA): TGTGCCTGGAGTCAAGGACACCAAGGGAATCAGCCCCAGCATTTT.

This clone occurred a few times. This chain uses TRBV27 with TRBJ2-5; a possible D gene is TRBD1 (6 bases). The J call may be in error: the DNA end matches TRBJ2-7 better. CDR1 and CDR2 (germline): MNHEY, SMNVEV (reference sequence). The CDR3 covers 13 residues. CDR3 residues: CASSLYRAYEQYF. Here the CDR3 DNA reads TGTGCCAGCAGTTTATACAGGGCGTACGAGCAGTACTTC.

The chain combines TRBV9 with TRBJ1-1; D gene unclear. The CDR3 is 12 residues long. V lost 3 bases and J lost 5, with 8 bases in between. CDR1 and CDR2 (germline): SGDLS, YYNGEE. CDR3 in DNA: TGTGCCAGCAGCGGCGCGAATACTGAAGCTTTCTTT. Encoded protein: CASSGANTEAFF.

This clone was seen a single time. The V gene is TRBV6-5, the J gene TRBJ2-3; a possible D gene is TRBD2 (6 bases). The CDR3 length is 14 residues. The germline CDR1 and CDR2 sequences are MNHEY and SVGAGI. The V and J ends lost 5 bases and 4 bases respectively, with 13 bases between them. The CDR3 protein is CASSPLGGSDTQYF. The CDR3 nucleotides are TGTGCCAGCAGTCCTCTCGGAGGGTCAGATACGCAGTATTTT.

A single count supports this clone. This sequence joins TRBV19 and TRBJ1-3; D is unclear. CDR1 and CDR2 (germline): LNHDA, SQIVND (reference sequence). V dropped 5 bases and J dropped 8 bases, with 13 bases sitting between them. This CDR3 region has 13 residues. The CDR3, as DNA: TGTGCCAGTAGTCCCGGTTCCCCTGACACCATATATTTT. It translates to CASSPGSPDTIYF.

A single count supports this clone. The chain is built from TRBV2 and TRBJ2-3; D unresolved. V lost 7 bases to trimming and J lost 7 bases, with 18 bases between them. There are 14 residues in the CDR3. Germline CDR1 reads SNHLY; CDR2 reads FYNNEI. CDR3 loop: CASIPPRSGNTQYF. In nucleotides, the CDR3 is TGTGCCAGCATCCCCCCCAGGTCCGGAAATACGCAGTATTTT.

This rearrangement joins TRBV4-1 to TRBJ2-7; D may be TRBD2 (6 bases). V gave up 4 bases and J gave up 1 base, with 23 bases separating them. The CDR3 is 18 amino acids. Germline loops: CDR1 MGHRA, CDR2 YSYEKL. CDR3 bases: TGCGCCAGCAGCCCCCGTGCGGGGAAATCTTCTTTGTCCTACGAGCAGTACTTC. Amino acids: CASSPRAGKSSLSYEQYF.

This clone was seen just once. The chain combines TRBV5-8 with TRBJ1-5; no reliable D call. Trimming shortened V by 4 bases and J by 0 bases, and 14 bases separated the two germline ends. The CDR3 is 16 amino acids. The germline gives CDR1 SGHTS, CDR2 YDEGEE. As DNA, the CDR3 is TGTGCCAGCAGCCGGGGAGAGGCTTATAGCAATCAGCCCCAGCATTTT. Its translation is CASSRGEAYSNQPQHF.

V gene TRBV27 combines with J gene TRBJ2-5; 9 nucleotides match TRBD1. The ends lost 7 bases at V and 3 bases at J; junction bases unmatched: 15. CDR1 is MNHEY, CDR2 SMNVEV, per germline (reference sequence). This CDR3 comprises 17 residues. DNA of the CDR3: TGTGCCAGCATTCTTACCCCGGGACAGGGTCTGGAAGAGACCCAGTACTTC. Translation gives CASILTPGQGLEETQYF.

The V call is TRBV7-9, the J call TRBJ2-2; maybe TRBD2 (5 bases). The V gene's germline CDR1 is SEHNR and CDR2 FQNEAQ (reference sequence). This CDR3 is 12 amino acids long. Trimming removed 7 bases at V and 5 bases at J, with 8 bases between. The CDR3 reads CASIPGTGELFF. The CDR3 DNA reads TGTGCCAGCATCCCGGGGACCGGGGAGCTGTTTTTT.

This clone showed up just a few times. The V gene is TRBV6-5, the J gene TRBJ1-4, with a tentative D call TRBD1 (5 bases). Germline V gene sequence: CDR1 MNHEY, CDR2 SVGAGI. The CDR3 contains 14 residues. V lost 6 bases to trimming and J lost 2 bases, with 10 bases between them. CDR3 residues: CASSPRGTNEKLFF. The CDR3 nucleotides are TGTGCCAGCAGCCCGCGGGGGACTAATGAAAAACTGTTTTTT.

The genes are TRBV5-4 and TRBJ1-5; D may be TRBD1 (6 bases). The CDR3 spans 14 residues. The germline CDR1 and CDR2 sequences are SGHNT and YYREEE (reference sequence). The germline V and J ends were trimmed by 2 bases and 5 bases, with 11 bases remaining between them. The CDR3 is CASSLQGRDQPQHF. The CDR3 bases are TGTGCCAGCAGCTTACAGGGAAGGGATCAGCCCCAGCATTTT.

The genes are TRBV11-2 and TRBJ2-1; D is perhaps TRBD1 (6 bases). The CDR3 length is 16 residues. Germline V gives CDR1 SGHAT, CDR2 FQNNGV. With 2 bases removed from V and 2 bases from J, the gap between germline ends came to 13 bases. The CDR3 loop reads CASSLSIRGPYNEQFF. DNA for the CDR3: TGTGCCAGCAGCTTATCGATCAGGGGTCCCTACAATGAGCAGTTCTTC.

This clone occurred a few times. V gene TRBV19 combines with J gene TRBJ1-3; a possible D gene is TRBD1 (5 bases). Germline V CDR1 and CDR2: LNHDA, SQIVND (reference sequence). With 5 bases removed from V and 1 base from J, the gap between germline ends came to 12 bases. CDR3 length equals 15 residues. The CDR3 loop reads CASSFRQISGNTIYF. DNA of the CDR3: TGTGCCAGTAGTTTTAGACAGATTTCTGGAAACACCATATATTTT. The complete variable domain, with remaining parts taken from reference TRBV19 and TRBJ1-3, reads DGGITQSPKYLFRKEGQNVTLSCEQNLNHDAMYWYRQDPGQGLRLIYYSQIVNDFQKGDIAEGYSVSREKKESFPLTVTSAQKNPTAFYLCASSFRQISGNTIYFGEGSWLTVV.

V and J are TRBV4-1 and TRBJ2-1; 10 bases are a match to TRBD2. After removal of 1 base from V and 3 bases from J, the junction contained 9 bases not matched to a gene. This CDR3 is 18 amino acids long. The germline V gene has CDR1 MGHRA and CDR2 YSYEKL. The CDR3 DNA reads TGCGCCAGCAGCCAAGGAGGGAGCGGGGGGGCGGTCTACAATGAGCAGTTCTTC. It encodes CASSQGGSGGAVYNEQFF.